Following are 5 T cell receptor beta chains from one sample sequenced in a study of T cell responses to AZD1222 COVID-19 vaccine. Repertoires were generated with immunoSEQ multiplex PCR, while TCRdb's copy carries only in-frame clones and drops some. The sample carries 110,000 to 150,000 clones, 90% to 95% recorded once. This material consisted of peripheral blood, taken on day 0 of AZD1222 vaccination. The receptors were sampled from an adult in good health.

The V call is TRBV5-5, the J call TRBJ1-1; D is possibly TRBD1 (5 bases). The germline V and J ends were trimmed by 3 bases and 6 bases, with 15 bases remaining between them. The CDR3 length is 14 residues. Germline lookup yields CDR1 SGHKS and CDR2 YYEKEE (reference sequence). The CDR3 spells CASSWGPEGPEAFF. In DNA, the CDR3 is TGTGCCAGCAGCTGGGGACCCGAGGGGCCTGAAGCTTTCTTT. The full variable domain, rest sourced from reference TRBV5-5 and TRBJ1-1, is DAGVTQSPTHLIKTRGQQVTLRCSPISGHKSVSWYQQVLGQGPQFIFQYYEKEERGRGNFPDRFSARQFPNYSSELNVNALLLGDSALYLCASSWGPEGPEAFFGQGTRLTVV.

The V and J genes are TRBV12-5 and TRBJ2-2; D possibly corresponds to TRBD2 (6 bases). V shed 2 bases and J shed 10 bases, with 17 bases lying between them. CDR1 and CDR2 from the germline V gene are LGHNT and FRNRAP. The CDR3 totals 15 residues. The CDR3 nucleotides are TGTGCTAGTGGTTTGCTCCACGGGCGGGGAGTGGAGCTGTTTTTT. Translation: CASGLLHGRGVELFF.

The chain employs TRBV10-3 and TRBJ2-3, with 11 bases aligning to TRBD2. The CDR3 runs 17 residues. V lost 10 bases and J lost 5; bases outside the gene matches: 17. Per germline, CDR1 ENHRY and CDR2 SYGVKD. The CDR3 DNA reads as TGTGCCACCCGTGAGCCCGCATTAGCGGGAGGGAAAGATACGCAGTATTTT. It codes for CATREPALAGGKDTQYF.

The chain links TRBV5-1 to TRBJ1-1; maybe TRBD1 (6 bases). The V gene lost 5 bases and the J gene lost 7 bases, with 9 bases spanning the gap. CDR1 and CDR2 (germline): SGHRS, YFSETQ. The CDR3 length is 11 residues. The CDR3 is CASSLGGEAFF. The CDR3 DNA sequence: TGCGCCAGCAGTTTAGGGGGTGAAGCTTTCTTT.

The rearrangement uses TRBV30 and TRBJ1-2; D gene unclear. Looked up from germline, CDR1 is GTSNPN and CDR2 is SVGIG (reference sequence). The CDR3 runs 13 residues. Trimming removed 5 bases at V and 2 bases at J, with 12 bases between. The CDR3 reads CAWVLGGNYGYTF. CDR3 DNA: TGTGCCTGGGTTCTTGGAGGGAACTATGGCTACACCTTC.